This T cell receptor beta chain was documented in a study of T-cell reconstitution after alpha-beta-depleted transplantation in children (TCRdb year 2016). Regarding the complete study: Using TCR repertoire profiling, the study followed T-cell immune reconstitution in a quantitative way in children after TCRalphabeta/CD19-depleted allogeneic hematopoietic cell transplantation.

The CDR3 measures 12 amino acids from cysteine to phenylalanine. Only the CDR3 region is kept as DNA, spanning 36 bases read in frame from base 1. Between the V and J ends, shortened by 8 bases and 3 bases respectively, the junction contains 7 bases. The germline V gene yields SNHLY for CDR1 and FYNNEI for CDR2. The library was generated by PCR. Sequenced using an Illumina HiSeq 2500. TCR library preparation used molecular barcoding, with unique molecular identifiers applied to normalize quantification of the TCRbeta repertoire. TCRdb passed the public sequencing reads through fastp at Q25 and MiXCR, retaining productive beta sequences. Each CDR3 protein gets just one entry, which takes the most common genes and DNA from the rows behind it. The sample includes some 220,000 distinct CDR3 sequences, with roughly 10% observed a single time. The top ten hold 5.5% to 8% of the sample. Ten or more counts support this clonotype. The specificity of this receptor is unknown. It has no much larger one-base neighbor in the sample; base qualities were not kept.

This specimen consisted of PBMCs from the stem cell graft donor, obtained from the stem cell graft. The chain is assembled from TRBV2 and TRBJ2-2, with TRBD2 as a weak D call on 6 bases. The origin of this receptor is a human donor who donated a stem cell graft to a child with acute lymphoblastic leukemia. The CDR3 in this case is CASCGDTGELFF. The DNA sequence reads TGTGCCAGCTGCGGGGACACCGGGGAGCTGTTTTTT.